The 23 T cell receptor beta chains in this list originate from one sample, sequenced in a study of shared clonotypes between healthy human individuals. Some clones are missing from TCRdb's copy, which holds only in-frame ones; the method was immunoSEQ multiplex PCR. The table lists about half a million clones, 81% of them singletons. Sequenced: PBMCs. The receptors stem from a middle-aged woman in good health. Some clones in this sample may be carry-over from other donors' samples.

As regards this clone: A single base is all that separates this from a far larger clone, so a read error is likely. The chain carries TRBV30 and TRBJ1-4, with a possible D match to TRBD1 (6 bases). The ends were cut back, 5 bases at V and 8 bases at J, with 21 bases in the middle. This CDR3 has 15 amino acids. In germline, CDR1 is GTSNPN, CDR2 SVGIG (reference sequence). CDR3 DNA: TGTGCCTGGGGCCCCCATACAGGGCTTAGGGAAAAACTGTTTTTT. Its translation is CAWGPHTGLREKLFF.

Notes on this clone: It differs at one base from a far larger clone, so likely a read error. The chain combines TRBV29-1 with TRBJ2-7, with a possible D match to TRBD2 (5 bases). The CDR3 has 13 amino acids. The ends were cut back, 5 bases at V and 6 bases at J, with 17 bases in the middle. Germline V gene data show CDR1 as SQVTM and CDR2 as ANQGSEA. CDR3 sequence (DNA): TGCAGCGTTCTGATGCAGTGTGCGGGCGAGCAGTACTTC. Translated: CSVLMQCAGEQYF.

This clone was observed once. The chain uses TRBV18 and TRBJ1-1, with no clear D. CDR3 length equals 13 residues. V lost 8 bases to trimming and J lost 3 bases, with 13 bases between them. CDR1 is KGHSH and CDR2 is LQKENI in the germline V gene. The CDR3 region has the DNA TGTGCCAGCACCCCCATGAGGGACACTGAAGCTTTCTTT. It translates to CASTPMRDTEAFF.

The chain employs TRBV7-8 and TRBJ2-5, with a tentative D call TRBD1 (5 bases). The CDR3 has 14 amino acids. The ends were cut back, 0 bases at V and 5 bases at J, with 10 bases in the middle. CDR1 and CDR2 from the germline V gene are SGHVS and FQNEAQ. The DNA for the CDR3 is TGTGCCAGCAGCTTAGCCAGGGTGGCGGAGACCCAGTACTTC. It is translated as CASSLARVAETQYF.

The chain employs TRBV11-2 and TRBJ2-1; 7 nucleotides align to TRBD2. Trimming took 5 bases from V and 9 from J; bases not matched to a gene: 10. From germline, CDR1 is SGHAT and CDR2 FQNNGV. This CDR3 is 14 amino acids long. The CDR3 loop reads CASSTASGKGEQFF. The CDR3 region has the DNA TGTGCCAGCAGCACCGCGAGCGGGAAGGGTGAGCAGTTCTTC. Filled out from reference TRBV11-2 and TRBJ2-1, the complete variable domain reads EAGVAQSPRYKIIEKRQSVAFWCNPISGHATLYWYQQILGQGPKLLIQFQNNGVVDDSQLPKDRFSAERLKGVDSTLKIQPAKLEDSAVYLCASSTASGKGEQFFGPGTRLTVL.

This chain links TRBV28 with TRBJ1-2; 8 bases map to TRBD1. There are 11 residues in the CDR3. Germline assignment: CDR1 MDHEN and CDR2 SYDVKM. Trimming removed 6 bases from V and 10 bases from J; junction bases left unmatched: 4. The CDR3 sequence: CASSRQGFYTF. In DNA, the CDR3 is TGTGCCAGCAGCCGACAGGGGTTCTACACCTTC.

V gene TRBV5-1 combines with J gene TRBJ2-2; TRBD2 is a possible D gene (7 bases). Germline CDR1 and CDR2: SGHRS and YFSETQ. Trimming shortened V by 6 bases and J by 7 bases, and 16 bases separated the two germline ends. This CDR3 comprises 14 residues. In DNA form, the CDR3 reads TGCGCCAGCACCAGGACGGGGGGCAGCGGGGAGCTGTTTTTT. Its translation is CASTRTGGSGELFF.

V and J are TRBV19 and TRBJ1-3; weak D call: TRBD1 (5 bases). CDR3 length equals 14 residues. Trimming pared 3 bases from V and 2 bases from J, leaving 8 bases between. CDR1 is LNHDA, CDR2 SQIVND, per germline (reference sequence). CDR3 region: CASSIAGTGNTIYF. The CDR3 bases are TGTGCCAGTAGTATCGCAGGGACTGGAAACACCATATATTTT.

The rearrangement links TRBV4-2 to TRBJ1-4; D gene unclear. V lost 1 base, J lost 7 bases, and 19 bases lay in between. CDR1 and CDR2 from the germline V gene are LGHNA and YNFKEQ. The CDR3 length is 17 residues. As DNA, the CDR3 is TGTGCCAGCAGCCAAGCTGGTATGGGCGGCTATTCTGAAAAACTGTTTTTT. Protein product: CASSQAGMGGYSEKLFF.

Notes on this clone: Different DNA sequences within this sample yield the same CDR3. This chain uses TRBV7-2 with TRBJ1-4, with 8 nucleotides matching TRBD1. Germline lookup yields CDR1 SGHTA and CDR2 FQGNSA. V lost 0 bases to trimming and J lost 7 bases; unmatched junction nucleotides: 4. There are 15 residues in the CDR3. CDR3: CASSLAGTGGEKLFF. The CDR3 DNA reads as TGTGCCAGCAGCTTAGCGGGAACAGGGGGTGAAAAACTGTTTTTT.

The V call is TRBV2, the J call TRBJ2-7, with TRBD2 matching over 10 bases. The CDR3 is 15 amino acids. Germline loops: CDR1 SNHLY, CDR2 FYNNEI. V gave up 6 bases and J gave up 1 base; unmatched junction bases: 6. This CDR3 reads CASRLASGRSYEQYF. Here the CDR3 DNA reads TGTGCCAGCAGGCTAGCTAGCGGGAGATCCTACGAGCAGTACTTC.

Details on this clone: A far larger clone is a single base away, which makes a read error likely. The J gene is TRBJ2-6, the V gene TRBV5-4; 9 positions match TRBD2. The CDR3 totals 16 residues. Germline V gene lookup returns CDR1 SGHNT and CDR2 YYREEE (reference sequence). The junction had 2 bases not matched to a gene; V was cut back by 2 bases and J by 2 bases. CDR3 nucleotides: TGTGCCAGCAGCTTTAGCGGGAGCACTGGGGCCAACGTCCTGACTTTC. Its translation is CASSFSGSTGANVLTF. Full variable domain (remainder filled in from reference TRBV5-4 and TRBJ2-6): ETGVTQSPTHLIKTRGQQVTLRCSSQSGHNTVSWYQQALGQGPQFIFQYYREEENGRGNFPPRFSGLQFPNYSSELNVNALELDDSALYLCASSFSGSTGANVLTFGAGSRLTVL.

The J gene is TRBJ2-5, the V gene TRBV5-1; D not certain. The germline V gene has CDR1 SGHRS and CDR2 YFSETQ. This CDR3 spans 13 amino acids. V gave up 4 bases and J gave up 5 bases, with 12 bases separating them. DNA of the CDR3: TGCGCCAGCAGCCCGGGTTTCTTCGAGACCCAGTACTTC. Translation gives CASSPGFFETQYF.

Worth noting for this clone: This may come from a read error, since a much larger clone is one base off. CDR3: CASGLALAGVVQEQYF. In DNA form, the CDR3 reads TGCGCCAGCGGCTTGGCCTTGGCGGGAGTAGTACAGGAGCAGTACTTC. V usage is TRBV5-1 and J usage is TRBJ2-7, with 7 bases fitting TRBD2. The CDR3 runs 16 residues. Germline CDR1 SGHRS, CDR2 YFSETQ.

CDR3 in DNA: TGTGCCAGCCGGGACAGGGTTTACTACGAGCAGTACTTC. Translation gives CASRDRVYYEQYF. The genes are TRBV2 and TRBJ2-7; 9 bases align to TRBD1. The CDR3 has 13 residues. The trim removed 8 bases at V and 3 bases at J, leaving 5 bases unmatched. Looked up from germline, CDR1 is SNHLY and CDR2 is FYNNEI. The whole variable domain, filled in from reference TRBV2 and TRBJ2-7, reads EPEVTQTPSHQVTQMGQEVILRCVPISNHLYFYWYRQILGQKVEFLVSFYNNEISEKSEIFDDQFSVERPDGSNFTLKIRSTKLEDSAMYFCASRDRVYYEQYFGPGTRLTVT.

The chain couples TRBV5-4 to TRBJ2-7; 12 bases agree with TRBD2. This CDR3 has 16 residues. Per the germline V gene, CDR1 is SGHNT and CDR2 is YYREEE (reference sequence). V shed 1 base, J shed 2 bases, and the junction held 4 bases outside the gene matches. The CDR3 region has the DNA TGTGCCAGCAGCTTGCCCGGACTAGCGGGAACCTACGAGCAGTACTTC. Its translation is CASSLPGLAGTYEQYF.

The CDR3, as DNA: TGTGCCAGCAGCTTAGACAGGTGGAATCAGCCCCAGCATTTT. Amino acids: CASSLDRWNQPQHF. The chain links TRBV7-8 to TRBJ1-5; the D gene is possibly TRBD1 (5 bases). V lost 1 base and J 4 bases, leaving 8 bases between the germline ends. Germline V gives CDR1 SGHVS, CDR2 FQNEAQ. The CDR3 covers 14 residues.

Notes on this clone: A far larger clone is only one base removed, so a read error is likely. The chain is built from TRBV29-1 and TRBJ2-5; a weak D match, TRBD2 (6 bases). CDR3 length: 13 amino acids. The germline V gene encodes CDR1 SQVTM and CDR2 ANQGSEA. As DNA, the CDR3 is TGCAGCGTGGGGGGTTGGGCCCAAGGGACCCAGTACTTC. It encodes CSVGGWAQGTQYF.

The genes are TRBV27 and TRBJ2-2; D not certain. Germline loops: CDR1 MNHEY, CDR2 SMNVEV (reference sequence). V lost 0 bases and J 1 base, leaving 6 bases between the germline ends. The CDR3 is 15 amino acids. CDR3 sequence: CASSLSGGNTGELFF. CDR3 DNA sequence: TGTGCCAGCAGTTTATCGGGTGGGAACACCGGGGAGCTGTTTTTT.

This clone was observed a handful of times. This rearrangement joins TRBV15 to TRBJ2-2; TRBD2 matches at 11 bases. Germline V gives CDR1 LNHNV, CDR2 YYDKDF (reference sequence). The CDR3 has 16 residues. J lost 4 bases, V lost 4 bases, and 5 bases had no gene match. CDR3 sequence reads: CATSTPTSGVTGELFF. The CDR3 nucleotides read TGTGCCACCAGCACCCCGACTAGCGGGGTCACCGGGGAGCTGTTTTTT.

This clone occurred a few times. The chain recombines TRBV18 with TRBJ1-3, with D hard to call. V shed 5 bases and J shed 6 bases, with 8 bases lying between them. From germline, CDR1 is KGHSH and CDR2 LQKENI. The CDR3 has 12 amino acids. The CDR3 protein is CASSAETNTIYF. Here the CDR3 DNA reads TGTGCCAGCTCAGCGGAGACAAACACCATATATTTT. Full variable domain (remainder filled in from reference TRBV18 and TRBJ1-3): NAGVMQNPRHLVRRRGQEARLRCSPMKGHSHVYWYRQLPEEGLKFMVYLQKENIIDESGMPKERFSAEFPKEGPSILRIQQVVRGDSAAYFCASSAETNTIYFGEGSWLTVV.

The genes are TRBV28 and TRBJ1-1; D remains unclear. The V and J ends lost 1 base and 0 bases respectively, with 6 bases between them. There are 14 residues in the CDR3. CDR1 is MDHEN and CDR2 is SYDVKM in the germline V gene. In nucleotides, the CDR3 is TGTGCCAGCAGTTTATTGGCCATGAACACTGAAGCTTTCTTT. Translation gives CASSLLAMNTEAFF.

This sequence joins TRBV7-2 and TRBJ2-5; 7 bases line up with TRBD1. Germline V CDR1 and CDR2: SGHTA, FQGNSA. The V and J ends lost 0 bases and 0 bases, in that order; junction bases with no gene match: 1. CDR3 length equals 15 residues. CDR3 in DNA: TGTGCCAGCAGCTTAGCGGGGACAGACCAAGAGACCCAGTACTTC. This encodes CASSLAGTDQETQYF.